This entry lists 4 T cell receptor beta chains sequenced from one sample in a study of cytomegalovirus exposure and HLA in healthy donors (dated by TCRdb to 2016 to 2017). Libraries were made using the immunoSEQ multiplex PCR assay. The multiplex PCR relied on a mix of 60 forward primers for TCR Vbeta segments and 13 reverse primers for TCR Jbeta segments. The table was pulled from immuneACCESS by TCRdb, which kept in-frame rearrangements only. Such tables lose some clones; where checked, under half of the loss comes from unresolved V genes, and the rest has no known cause. Per the sample table, the count is around 78,000 clones. The top ten hold about 3.8% of the sample. Sequencing was performed on PBMCs. These receptors were taken from a man younger than 35 in good health and CMV-seropositive.

For this clone: Because it lacks the conserved phenylalanine or tryptophan at the end, this CDR3 is likely a read error. The V gene is TRBV5-1, the J gene TRBJ1-2, with 7 bases identical to TRBD1. The CDR3 runs to 14 residues. J was trimmed by 5 bases and V by 3 bases; bases with no gene match: 7. Germline assignment: CDR1 SGHRS and CDR2 YFSETQ. The CDR3 loop reads CASSWGDSGYGYTL. CDR3 bases: TGCGCCAGCAGCTGGGGGGACAGCGGATATGGCTACACCCTC.

The V gene is TRBV5-1, the J gene TRBJ2-1, with 11 bases aligning to TRBD2. The CDR3 contains 16 residues. Per germline, CDR1 SGHRS and CDR2 YFSETQ. J gave up 3 bases and V 4 bases, and 6 bases lay outside the gene matches. CDR3 residues: CASSPLTSGSYNEQFF. CDR3 DNA sequence: TGCGCCAGCAGCCCATTAACTAGCGGGAGCTACAATGAGCAGTTCTTC.

The genes are TRBV7-8 and TRBJ1-2, with 7 bases fitting TRBD1. The CDR3 covers 12 residues. With 5 bases clipped from V and 5 bases from J, the junction kept 2 bases outside the gene matches. Germline CDR1 SGHVS, CDR2 FQNEAQ. CDR3 protein: CASSPQGYGYTF. The DNA for the CDR3 is TGTGCCAGCAGCCCACAGGGGTATGGCTACACCTTC.

The V gene is TRBV6-5, the J gene TRBJ2-6; the match to TRBD1 covers 7 bases. V was pared by 4 bases and J by 4 bases, with 4 bases of the junction left unmatched. The CDR3 extends over 15 amino acids. CDR1 and CDR2 from the germline V gene are MNHEY and SVGAGI. CDR3 loop: CASSSTGPGANVLTF. The CDR3 DNA follows: TGTGCCAGCAGTTCGACAGGGCCCGGGGCCAACGTCCTGACTTTC.